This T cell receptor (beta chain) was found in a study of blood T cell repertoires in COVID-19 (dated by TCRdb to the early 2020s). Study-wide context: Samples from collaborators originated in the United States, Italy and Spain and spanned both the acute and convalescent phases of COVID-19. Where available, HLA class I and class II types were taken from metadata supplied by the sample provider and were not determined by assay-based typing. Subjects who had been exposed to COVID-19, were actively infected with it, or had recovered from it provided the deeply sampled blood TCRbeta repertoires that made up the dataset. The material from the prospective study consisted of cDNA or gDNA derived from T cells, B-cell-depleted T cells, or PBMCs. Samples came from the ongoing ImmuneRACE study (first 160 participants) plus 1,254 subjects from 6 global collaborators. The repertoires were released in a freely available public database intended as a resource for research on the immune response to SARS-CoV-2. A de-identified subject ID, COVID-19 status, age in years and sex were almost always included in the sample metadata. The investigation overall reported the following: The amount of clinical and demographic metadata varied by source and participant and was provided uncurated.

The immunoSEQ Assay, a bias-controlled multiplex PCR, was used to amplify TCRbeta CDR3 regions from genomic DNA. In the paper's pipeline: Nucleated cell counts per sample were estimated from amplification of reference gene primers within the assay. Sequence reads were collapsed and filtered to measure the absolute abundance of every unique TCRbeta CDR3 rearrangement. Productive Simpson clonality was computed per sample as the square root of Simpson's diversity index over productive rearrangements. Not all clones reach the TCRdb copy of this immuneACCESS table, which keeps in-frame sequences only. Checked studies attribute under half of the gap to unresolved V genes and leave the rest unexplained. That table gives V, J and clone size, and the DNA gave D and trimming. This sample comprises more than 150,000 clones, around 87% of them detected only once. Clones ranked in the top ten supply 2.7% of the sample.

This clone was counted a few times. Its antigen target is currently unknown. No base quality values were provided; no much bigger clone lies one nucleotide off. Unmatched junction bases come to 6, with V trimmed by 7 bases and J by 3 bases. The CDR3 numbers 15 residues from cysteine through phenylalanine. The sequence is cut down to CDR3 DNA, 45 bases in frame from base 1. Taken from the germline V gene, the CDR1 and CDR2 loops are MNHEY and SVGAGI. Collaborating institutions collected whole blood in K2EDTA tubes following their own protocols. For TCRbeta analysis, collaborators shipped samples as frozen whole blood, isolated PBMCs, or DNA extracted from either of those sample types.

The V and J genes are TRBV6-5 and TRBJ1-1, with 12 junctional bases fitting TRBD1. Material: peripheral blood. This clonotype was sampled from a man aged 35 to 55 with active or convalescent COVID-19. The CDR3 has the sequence CASTRDRGRDTEAFF. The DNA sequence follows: TGTGCCAGCACCCGGGACAGGGGGCGAGACACTGAAGCTTTCTTT.